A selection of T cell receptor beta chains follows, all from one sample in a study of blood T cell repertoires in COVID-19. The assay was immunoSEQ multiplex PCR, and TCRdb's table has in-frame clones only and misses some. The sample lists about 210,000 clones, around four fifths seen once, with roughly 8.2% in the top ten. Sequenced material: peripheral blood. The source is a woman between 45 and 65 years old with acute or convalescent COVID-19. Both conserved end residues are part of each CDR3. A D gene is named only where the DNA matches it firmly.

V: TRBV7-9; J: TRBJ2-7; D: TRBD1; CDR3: CASSPIRTGGNEQYF
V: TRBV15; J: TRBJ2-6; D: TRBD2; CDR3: CATSYSGRISGANVLTF
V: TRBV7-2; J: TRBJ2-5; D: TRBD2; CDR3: CASSLMAGGRETQYF
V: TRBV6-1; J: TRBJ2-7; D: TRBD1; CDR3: CASSEAETGGYEQYF
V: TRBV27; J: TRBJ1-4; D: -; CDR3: CASSLQATNEKLFF
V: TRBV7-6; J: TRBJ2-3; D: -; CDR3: CASSLAGWGTDTQYF
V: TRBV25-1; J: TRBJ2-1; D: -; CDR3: CASSALWGYEQFF
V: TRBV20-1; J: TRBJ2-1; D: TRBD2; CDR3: CSASNGLAGYNEQFF
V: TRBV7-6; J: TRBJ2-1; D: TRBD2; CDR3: CASSWGLAGEGEQFF
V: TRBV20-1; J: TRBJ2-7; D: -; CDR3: CSAFLSYEQYF
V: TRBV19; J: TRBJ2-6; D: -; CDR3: CASSRNRAQGGANVLTF
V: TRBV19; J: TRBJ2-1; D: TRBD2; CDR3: CASSRLAGGNEQFF
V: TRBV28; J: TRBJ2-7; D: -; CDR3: CASSSTYRDLDAQQYF
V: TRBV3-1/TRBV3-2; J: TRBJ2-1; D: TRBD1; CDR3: CASSQGAGGGEQFF
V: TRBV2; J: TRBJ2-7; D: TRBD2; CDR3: CASRAIAGINEQYF
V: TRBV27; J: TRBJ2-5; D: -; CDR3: CASSLSVFGETQYF
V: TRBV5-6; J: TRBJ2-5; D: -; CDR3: CASTPGSGYQETQYF
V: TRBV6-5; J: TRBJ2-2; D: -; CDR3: CASSRVTGELFF
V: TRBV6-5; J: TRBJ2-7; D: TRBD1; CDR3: CASSRQGTGTYEQYF
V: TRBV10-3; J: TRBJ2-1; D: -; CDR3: CAISASGNEQFF
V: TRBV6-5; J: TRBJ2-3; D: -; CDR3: CASSSSRDTQYF
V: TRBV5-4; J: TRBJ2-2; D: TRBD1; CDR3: CASSLIQGKAGELFF
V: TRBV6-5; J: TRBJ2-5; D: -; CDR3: CASSPGALGGIDQYF
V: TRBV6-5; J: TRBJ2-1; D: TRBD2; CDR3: CASSSGLVRYNEQFF
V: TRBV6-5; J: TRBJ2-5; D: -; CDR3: CASSPVLGSQATQYF
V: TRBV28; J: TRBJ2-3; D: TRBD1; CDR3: CASSLPDRVRDTQYF
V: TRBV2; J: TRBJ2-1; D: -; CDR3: CASSEDRDLYNEQFF
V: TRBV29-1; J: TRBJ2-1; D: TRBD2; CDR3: CSVRRGTSGNYNEQFF
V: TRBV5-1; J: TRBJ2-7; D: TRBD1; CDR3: CASSFRTGAPYEQYF
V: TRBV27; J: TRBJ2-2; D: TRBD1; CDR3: CASFMGQGNTGELFF
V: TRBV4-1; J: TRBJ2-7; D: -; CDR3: CASSQVDDSEQYF
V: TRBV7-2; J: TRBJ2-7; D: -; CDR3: CASSHDGLAASYEQYF